Below, 20 T cell receptor beta chains from the same sample are listed, as sequenced in a study of monozygotic twins with inflammatory bowel disease (dated by TCRdb to the late 2010s). The library came from 5' RACE. TCRdb shows the sequencer as Illumina HiSeq 2500. Each CDR3 protein sequence appears as one entry after TCRdb reprocessed the reads, and no DNA is included. The record for this sample contains a few hundred thousand distinct CDR3 sequences. Jointly, the top ten make up roughly 5.3% of the sample. Input material: blood. The receptors were gathered from a human donor with ulcerative colitis or Crohn's disease, or a healthy co-twin of an affected twin (not recorded which).

The chain employs TRBV12-3 or TRBV12-4 and TRBJ2-7; TCRdb returns TRBD1, unconfirmable since there is no DNA. The CDR3 has 14 amino acids. CDR3 protein: CASSPRDRSYEQYF.

The chain joins TRBV7-2 to TRBJ2-3. Germline V gene data show CDR1 as SGHTA and CDR2 as FQGNSA. The CDR3 runs 14 residues. The chain's CDR3 is CASSPYSSTDTQYF.

The chain combines TRBV5-4 with TRBJ1-1. Germline CDR1 reads SGHNT; CDR2 reads YYREEE (reference sequence). There are 13 residues in the CDR3. The CDR3 is CASSWGEYTEAFF.

The chain has TRBV20-1 and TRBJ2-7; without DNA, the TCRdb call of TRBD2 cannot be checked. CDR3 size: 13 residues. Germline V lookup: CDR1 DFQATT, CDR2 SNEGSKA (reference sequence). The chain's CDR3 is CSERGRGSYEQYF.

The chain combines TRBV2 with TRBJ2-5. This CDR3 is built from 14 residues. Germline lookup yields CDR1 SNHLY and CDR2 FYNNEI. CDR3 region: CASSLAGPPETQYF.

The CDR3 region is CSAILRGMETQYF. The chain links TRBV20-1 to TRBJ2-5; the D call from TCRdb, TRBD1, cannot be confirmed without DNA. The V gene's germline CDR1 is DFQATT and CDR2 SNEGSKA (reference sequence). This CDR3 region has 13 residues.

The chain combines TRBV14 with TRBJ2-1; TCRdb picks TRBD1, but there is no DNA to check that call. Germline-derived CDR1 and CDR2 are SGHDN and FVKESK. The CDR3 contains 14 residues. The CDR3 loop reads CASSIRTGGNEQFF.

The chain recombines TRBV29-1 with TRBJ2-1. CDR1 is SQVTM and CDR2 is ANQGSEA in the germline V gene. This CDR3 is built from 12 residues. CDR3 region: CSVEFSTKKQFF.

The CDR3 is CASSSTRGKQETQYF. This rearrangement joins TRBV5-4 to TRBJ2-5; TCRdb gives TRBD2 as the D gene, but with no DNA this cannot be confirmed. This CDR3 region has 15 residues. Per the germline V gene, CDR1 is SGHNT and CDR2 is YYREEE (reference sequence).

This chain uses TRBV5-6 with TRBJ2-7; TCRdb proposes TRBD1, but this gene call is untestable without DNA. Looked up from germline, CDR1 is SGHDT and CDR2 is YYEEEE. The length of the CDR3 is 13 residues. The CDR3 loop is CASSFDSADEQYF.

This chain connects TRBV10-1 to TRBJ2-2; TCRdb proposes TRBD2, but this gene call is untestable without DNA. The germline CDR1 and CDR2 sequences are WNHNN and SYGVQD (reference sequence). This CDR3 is 15 amino acids long. The CDR3 protein is CASGTSTRDTGELFF.

This chain uses TRBV7-2 with TRBJ2-2; the D gene TCRdb calls, TRBD1, cannot be checked with no DNA. This CDR3 contains 17 residues. Germline assignment: CDR1 SGHTA and CDR2 FQGNSA. The CDR3 sequence: CASSLRTGQYNTGELFF.

This chain joins TRBV2 and TRBJ2-2; the TRBD1 assignment by TCRdb is unverifiable without DNA. The CDR3 runs 15 residues. CDR1 and CDR2 (germline): SNHLY, FYNNEI. CDR3 sequence: CASSRDRGFAGGLFF.

This chain links TRBV12-3 or TRBV12-4 with TRBJ2-5; the TCRdb call, TRBD1, lacks DNA for checking. There are 14 residues in the CDR3. CDR3 protein: CASKLGQGQETQYF.

The chain combines TRBV12-3 or TRBV12-4 with TRBJ2-5; with no DNA, the TCRdb D assignment of TRBD2 cannot be verified. The CDR3 consists of 15 residues. The CDR3 here is CASSLRGGTTETQYF.

The rearrangement uses TRBV7-8 and TRBJ2-2. Germline V CDR1 and CDR2: SGHVS, FQNEAQ. This CDR3 is 13 amino acids long. The CDR3 loop is CASSSVVTGELFF.

The chain recombines TRBV15 with TRBJ2-4; TCRdb proposes TRBD1, but this gene call is untestable without DNA. The CDR3 runs to 16 residues. Germline V lookup: CDR1 LNHNV, CDR2 YYDKDF (reference sequence). The CDR3 is CATSDDRGSRKNIQYF.

This chain joins TRBV20-1 and TRBJ1-2; TCRdb's D gene call, TRBD1, goes unchecked for lack of DNA. Germline CDR1 is DFQATT and CDR2 is SNEGSKA (reference sequence). There are 15 residues in the CDR3. The CDR3 here is CSASPRDRVYYGYTF.

This chain uses TRBV24-1 with TRBJ2-7. The CDR3 spans 11 residues. CDR1 and CDR2 from the germline V gene are KGHDR and SFDVKD. CDR3 region: CATSACYEQYF.

V gene TRBV11-2 combines with J gene TRBJ2-1; TCRdb designates TRBD2, a call that cannot be tested without DNA. This CDR3 contains 20 residues. The germline gives CDR1 SGHAT, CDR2 FQNNGV. CDR3 loop: CASSLVSFPLAGSSYNEQFF. Combining the CDR3 with reference TRBV11-2 and TRBJ2-1 gives the whole variable domain EAGVAQSPRYKIIEKRQSVAFWCNPISGHATLYWYQQILGQGPKLLIQFQNNGVVDDSQLPKDRFSAERLKGVDSTLKIQPAKLEDSAVYLCASSLVSFPLAGSSYNEQFFGPGTRLTVL.